This TCR beta chain was found in a study of T cell repertoires in cytomegalovirus infection. Study-level information: CMV epitopes, recently identified HLA-C-restricted and well-studied HLA-B-restricted, were used. Carrying CMV and the relevant HLA type showed in public TCR beta signatures.

Points on this clonotype: Its antigen is currently unknown.

The CDR3 consists of 14 residues. The V and J ends lost 6 bases and 1 base, in that order; junction bases with no gene match: 8. Germline loops: CDR1 DFQATT, CDR2 SNEGSKA (reference sequence). Study-wide results and caveats: Cumulative public TCR beta family frequency identified CMV carriers with the relevant HLA.

A single record per CDR3 protein comes from TCRdb applying MiXCR to the reads. The profile covers about 890,000 distinct CDR3 sequences, with around 30% appearing a single time and about 14% taken by the ten largest. The input for sequencing was cultured CD8+ T cells from PBMCs, taken from culture after CMV antigen stimulation. This sequence joins TRBV20-1 and TRBJ2-7; 8 bases line up with TRBD1. The receptor was isolated from a human donor in good health (CMV status not recorded). Some clones in this sample may be carry-over from other donors' samples. The CDR3 loop is CSAYDRGLSYEQYF. The CDR3 bases are TGCAGTGCGTACGACAGGGGTCTTTCCTACGAGCAGTACTTC.